This entry describes one TCR beta chain. Its antigen is currently unknown. Study-level findings and limits: In terms of TCR gene usage, tumor memory CD4+ T cells clustered together with blood and lymph node memory CD4+ cells, as well as with lymph node naive CD4+ cells. Tumor Tregs overlapped most with tumor, then blood, naive CD4+ cells.

CDR3 size: 14 residues. Germline-derived CDR1 and CDR2 are SEHNR and FQNEAQ (reference sequence). With 7 bases clipped from V and 6 bases from J, the junction kept 6 bases outside the gene matches. Each CDR3 protein gets one entry after TCRdb re-called the 5' RACE reads with MiXCR. The sample yields about 5,700 distinct CDR3 sequences, under 40% seen once. Sequenced material: naive CD4+ T cells sorted from a lymph node. Subset specified: naive CD4+ T cells, CD4+CD45RA+CD25-. V and J are TRBV7-9 and TRBJ2-1, with 10 bases identical to TRBD1. The origin of this receptor is a female donor with breast cancer. The CDR3 reads CASTRTGGSNEQFF. DNA for the CDR3: TGTGCCAGCACTAGGACAGGGGGGTCCAATGAGCAGTTCTTC. Variable domain in full (rest from reference TRBV7-9 and TRBJ2-1): DTGVSQNPRHKITKRGQNVTFRCDPISEHNRLYWYRQTLGQGPEFLTYFQNEAQLEKSRLLSDRFSAERPKGSFSTLEIQRTEQGDSAMYLCASTRTGGSNEQFFGPGTRLTVL.